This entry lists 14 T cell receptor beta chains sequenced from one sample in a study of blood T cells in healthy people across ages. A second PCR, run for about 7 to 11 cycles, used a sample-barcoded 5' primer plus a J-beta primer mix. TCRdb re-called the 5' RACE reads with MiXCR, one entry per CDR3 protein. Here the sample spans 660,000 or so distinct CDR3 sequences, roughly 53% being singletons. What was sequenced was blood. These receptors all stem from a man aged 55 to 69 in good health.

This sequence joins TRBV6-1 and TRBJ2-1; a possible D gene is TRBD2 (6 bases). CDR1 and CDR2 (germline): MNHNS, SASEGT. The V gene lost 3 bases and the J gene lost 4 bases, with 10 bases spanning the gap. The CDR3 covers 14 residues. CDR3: CASSEAAGYNEQFF. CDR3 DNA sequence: TGTGCCAGCAGTGAGGCGGCGGGATACAATGAGCAGTTCTTC.

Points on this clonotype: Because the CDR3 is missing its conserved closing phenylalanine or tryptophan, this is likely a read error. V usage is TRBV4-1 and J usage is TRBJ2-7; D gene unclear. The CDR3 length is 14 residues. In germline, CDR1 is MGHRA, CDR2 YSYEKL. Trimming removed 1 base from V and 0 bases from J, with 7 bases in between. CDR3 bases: TGCGCCAGCAGCCAAGGTCAGAGCTCCTACGAGCAGTACATC. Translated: CASSQGQSSYEQYI.

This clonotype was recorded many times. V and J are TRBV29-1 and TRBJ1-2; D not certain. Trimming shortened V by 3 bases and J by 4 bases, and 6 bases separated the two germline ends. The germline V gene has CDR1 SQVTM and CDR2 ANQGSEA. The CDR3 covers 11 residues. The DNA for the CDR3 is TGCAGCGTTGAGTCAGTCTATGGCTACACCTTC. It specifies CSVESVYGYTF.

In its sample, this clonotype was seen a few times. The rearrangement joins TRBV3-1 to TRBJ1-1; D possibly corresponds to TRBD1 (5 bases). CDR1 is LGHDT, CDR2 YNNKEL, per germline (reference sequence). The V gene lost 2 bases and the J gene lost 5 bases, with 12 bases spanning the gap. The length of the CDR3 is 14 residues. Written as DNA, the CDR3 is TGTGCCAGCAGCCAAAAGGGGCATGGGACTGAAGCTTTCTTT. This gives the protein CASSQKGHGTEAFF.

Here the CDR3 reads CASSVGTAYEQYF. The CDR3 coding sequence is TGTGCCAGCAGTGTCGGGACCGCCTACGAGCAGTACTTC. The chain employs TRBV6-1 and TRBJ2-4, with D perhaps matching TRBD1 or TRBD2 (5 bases each). The end of the DNA fits TRBJ2-7 better, so the J call may be wrong. CDR3 length equals 13 residues. Germline lookup yields CDR1 MNHNS and CDR2 SASEGT.

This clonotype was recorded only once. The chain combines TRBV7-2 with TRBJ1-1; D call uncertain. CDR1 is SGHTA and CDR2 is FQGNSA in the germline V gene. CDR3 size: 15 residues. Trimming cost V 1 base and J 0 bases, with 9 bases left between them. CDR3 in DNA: TGTGCCAGCAGCTTAGTGACCACCTTGAACACTGAAGCTTTCTTT. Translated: CASSLVTTLNTEAFF.

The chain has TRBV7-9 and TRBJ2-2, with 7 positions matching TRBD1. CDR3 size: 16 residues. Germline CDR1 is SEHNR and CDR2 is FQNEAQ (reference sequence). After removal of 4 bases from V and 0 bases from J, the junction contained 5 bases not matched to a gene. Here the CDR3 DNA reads TGTGCCAGCAGCTCCCGACAGGGTTCGAACACCGGGGAGCTGTTTTTT. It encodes CASSSRQGSNTGELFF.

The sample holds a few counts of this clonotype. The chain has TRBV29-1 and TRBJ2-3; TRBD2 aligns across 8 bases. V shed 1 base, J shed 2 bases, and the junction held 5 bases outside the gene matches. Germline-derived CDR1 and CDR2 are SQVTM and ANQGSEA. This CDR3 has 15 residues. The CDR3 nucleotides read TGCAGCGTTGAAGGGCGGGGGGCCTTCACAGATACGCAGTATTTT. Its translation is CSVEGRGAFTDTQYF.

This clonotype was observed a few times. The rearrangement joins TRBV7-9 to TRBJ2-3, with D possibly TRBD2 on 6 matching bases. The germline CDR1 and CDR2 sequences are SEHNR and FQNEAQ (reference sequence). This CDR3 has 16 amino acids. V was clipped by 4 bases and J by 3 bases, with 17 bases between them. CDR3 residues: CASSSTTGGVTDTQYF. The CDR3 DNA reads TGTGCCAGCAGCTCTACTACCGGGGGAGTTACAGATACGCAGTATTTT.

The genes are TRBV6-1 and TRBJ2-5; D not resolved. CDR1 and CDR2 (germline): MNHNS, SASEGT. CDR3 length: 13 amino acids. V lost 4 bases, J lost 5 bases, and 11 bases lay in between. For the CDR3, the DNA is TGTGCCAGCAGTGCAGTTGGATTGGAGACCCAGTACTTC. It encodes CASSAVGLETQYF.

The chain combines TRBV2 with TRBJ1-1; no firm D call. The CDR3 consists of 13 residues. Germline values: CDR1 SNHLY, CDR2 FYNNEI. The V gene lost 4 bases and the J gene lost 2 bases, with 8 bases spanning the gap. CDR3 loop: CASSVMINTEAFF. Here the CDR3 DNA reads TGTGCCAGCAGTGTCATGATCAACACTGAAGCTTTCTTT. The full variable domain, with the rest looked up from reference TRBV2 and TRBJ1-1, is EPEVTQTPSHQVTQMGQEVILRCVPISNHLYFYWYRQILGQKVEFLVSFYNNEISEKSEIFDDQFSVERPDGSNFTLKIRSTKLEDSAMYFCASSVMINTEAFFGQGTRLTVV.

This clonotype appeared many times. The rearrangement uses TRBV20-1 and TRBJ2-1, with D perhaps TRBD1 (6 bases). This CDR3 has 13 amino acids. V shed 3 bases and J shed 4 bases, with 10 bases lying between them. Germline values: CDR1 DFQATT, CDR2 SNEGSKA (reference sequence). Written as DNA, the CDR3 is TGCAGTGCTAGTAGACAGGTGTACAATGAGCAGTTCTTC. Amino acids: CSASRQVYNEQFF.

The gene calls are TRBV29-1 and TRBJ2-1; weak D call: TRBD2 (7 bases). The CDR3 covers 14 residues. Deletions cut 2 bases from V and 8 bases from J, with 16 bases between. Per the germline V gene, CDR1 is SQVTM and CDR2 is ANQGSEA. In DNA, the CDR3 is TGCAGCGTTGAAAGACGGGGGGCCACCTATGAGCAGTTCTTC. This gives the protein CSVERRGATYEQFF.

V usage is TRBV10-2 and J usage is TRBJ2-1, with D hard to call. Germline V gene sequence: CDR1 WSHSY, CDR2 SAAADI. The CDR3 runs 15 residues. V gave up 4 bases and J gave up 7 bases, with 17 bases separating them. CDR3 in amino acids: CASSVEAFIGNEQFF. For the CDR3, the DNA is TGCGCCAGCAGTGTTGAGGCCTTCATCGGAAATGAGCAGTTCTTC.